This passage covers 2 T cell receptor beta chains from one sample sequenced in a study of blood T cell repertoires in COVID-19. The table came from immunoSEQ multiplex PCR; TCRdb's copy has only in-frame clones and leaves some out. Of approximately 200,000 clones detected, roughly four fifths appear once; the ten largest clones hold under 10%. Sequenced material: peripheral blood. All receptors come from a woman aged 80 or older with COVID-19, enrolled during active disease.

V usage is TRBV5-5 and J usage is TRBJ2-5; tentative D call: TRBD2 (5 bases). Trimming removed 1 base at V and 4 bases at J, with 11 bases between. In germline, CDR1 is SGHKS, CDR2 YYEKEE (reference sequence). The CDR3 length is 14 residues. The CDR3 spells CASSLIPGSETQYF. The CDR3 nucleotides read TGTGCCAGCAGCTTGATTCCGGGATCAGAGACCCAGTACTTC. Based on the CDR3 plus reference TRBV5-5 and TRBJ2-5, the full variable domain is DAGVTQSPTHLIKTRGQQVTLRCSPISGHKSVSWYQQVLGQGPQFIFQYYEKEERGRGNFPDRFSARQFPNYSSELNVNALLLGDSALYLCASSLIPGSETQYFGPGTRLLVL.

The CDR3 protein is CASRTGLAEGEQFF. The CDR3 coding sequence is TGTGCCAGCAGGACGGGACTAGCGGAGGGGGAGCAGTTCTTC. The chain employs TRBV25-1 and TRBJ2-1; 11 bases are shared with TRBD2. Trimming at V came to 6 bases and at J to 10 bases, leaving 8 bases not matched to a gene. From germline, CDR1 is MGHDK and CDR2 SYGVNS. This CDR3 comprises 14 residues.